This T cell receptor (beta chain) was retrieved from a study of cytomegalovirus exposure and HLA in healthy donors. Study-wide results and limits: The study recorded some 160 TCR beta chains that were cytomegalovirus-associated. Under in vitro conditions, three CMV-associated chains were confirmed as specific for CMV antigens. An Asian-associated ancestry cluster reportedly showed fewer N-insertions than the roughly 700-donor mean in a later analysis.

Germline V gives CDR1 MNHNS, CDR2 SASEGT. The CDR3 runs to 14 residues. The V end lost 6 bases, the J end lost 0 bases, and 12 bases lay between the germline ends. Concerning this clone itself: As yet, its antigen is unknown.

PCR involved 60 Vbeta and 13 Jbeta primers. Profiled with immunoSEQ multiplex PCR; TCRdb holds only in-frame clones, not every one. The table records about 90,000 clones, around 77% of them present only once. V is TRBV6-1 and J is TRBJ2-7; a weak D match, TRBD2 (6 bases). This receptor was identified in a woman aged 55-70 years in good health and CMV-seropositive. Material: PBMCs. The CDR3 region has the DNA TGTGCCAGCAGGACCGGGACTTACTCCTACGAGCAGTACTTC. Residues: CASRTGTYSYEQYF.